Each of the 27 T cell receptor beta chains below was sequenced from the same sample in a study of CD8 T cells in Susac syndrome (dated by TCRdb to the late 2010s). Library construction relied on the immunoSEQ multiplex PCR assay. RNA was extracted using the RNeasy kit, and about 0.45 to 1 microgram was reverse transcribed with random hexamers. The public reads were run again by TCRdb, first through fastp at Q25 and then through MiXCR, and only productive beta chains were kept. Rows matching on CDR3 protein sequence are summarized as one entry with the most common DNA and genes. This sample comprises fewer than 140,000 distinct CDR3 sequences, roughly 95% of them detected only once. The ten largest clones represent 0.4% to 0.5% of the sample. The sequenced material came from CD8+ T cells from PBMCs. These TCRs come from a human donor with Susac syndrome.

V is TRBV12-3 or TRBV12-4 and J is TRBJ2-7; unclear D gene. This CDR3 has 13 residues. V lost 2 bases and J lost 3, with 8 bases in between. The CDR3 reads CASSLKRYYEQYF. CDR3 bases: TGTGCCAGCAGTTTAAAGCGATACTACGAGCAGTACTTC.

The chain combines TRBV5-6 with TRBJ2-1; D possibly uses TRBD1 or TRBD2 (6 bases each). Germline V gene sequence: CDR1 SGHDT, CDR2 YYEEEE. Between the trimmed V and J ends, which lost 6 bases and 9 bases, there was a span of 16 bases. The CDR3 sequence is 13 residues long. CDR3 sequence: CASTNGGGGEQFF. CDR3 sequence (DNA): TGTGCCAGCACCAACGGAGGGGGAGGTGAGCAGTTCTTC.

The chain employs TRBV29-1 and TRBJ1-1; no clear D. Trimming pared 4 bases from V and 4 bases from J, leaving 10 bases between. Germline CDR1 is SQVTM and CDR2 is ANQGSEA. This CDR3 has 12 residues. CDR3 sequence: CSVASPSTEAFF. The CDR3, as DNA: TGCAGCGTTGCATCCCCGAGCACTGAAGCTTTCTTT.

The chain's CDR3 is CASSLYGAEETQYF. The CDR3 coding sequence is TGTGCCAGCAGTTTATACGGGGCAGAAGAGACCCAGTACTTC. The rearrangement uses TRBV12-3 or TRBV12-4 and TRBJ2-5, with D perhaps being TRBD1 or TRBD2 (5 bases each). The CDR3 runs 14 residues. The V and J ends lost 2 bases and 3 bases respectively, with 10 bases between them.

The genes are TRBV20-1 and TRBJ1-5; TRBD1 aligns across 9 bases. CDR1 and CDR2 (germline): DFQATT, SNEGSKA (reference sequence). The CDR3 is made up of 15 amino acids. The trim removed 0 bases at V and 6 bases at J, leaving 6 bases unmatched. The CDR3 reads CSAREGQGRGQPQHF. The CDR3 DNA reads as TGCAGTGCTAGAGAGGGACAGGGAAGAGGTCAGCCCCAGCATTTT.

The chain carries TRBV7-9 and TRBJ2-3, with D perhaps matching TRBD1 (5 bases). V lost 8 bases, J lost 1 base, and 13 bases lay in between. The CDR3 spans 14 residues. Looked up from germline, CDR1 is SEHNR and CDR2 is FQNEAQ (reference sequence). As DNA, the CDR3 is TGTGCCAGCCGAAGGGGTTGGGGCACAGATACGCAGTATTTT. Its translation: CASRRGWGTDTQYF.

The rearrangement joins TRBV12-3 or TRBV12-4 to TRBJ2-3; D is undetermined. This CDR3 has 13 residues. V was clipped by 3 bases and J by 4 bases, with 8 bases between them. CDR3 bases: TGTGCCAGCAGTTTGGGTTGGGCAGATACGCAGTATTTT. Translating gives CASSLGWADTQYF.

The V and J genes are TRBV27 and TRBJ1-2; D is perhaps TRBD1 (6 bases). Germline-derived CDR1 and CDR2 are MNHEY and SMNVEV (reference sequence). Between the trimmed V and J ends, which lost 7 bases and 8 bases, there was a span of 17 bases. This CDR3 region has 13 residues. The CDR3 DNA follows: TGTGCCAGCAAGCAGCTGGGGGCGGAAGGCTACACCTTC. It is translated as CASKQLGAEGYTF.

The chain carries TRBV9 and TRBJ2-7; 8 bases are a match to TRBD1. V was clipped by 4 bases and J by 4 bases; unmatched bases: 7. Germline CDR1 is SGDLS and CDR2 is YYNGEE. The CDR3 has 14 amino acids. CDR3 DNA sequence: TGTGCCAGCAGCCCCGGACAGGGTGGGTACGAGCAGTACTTC. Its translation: CASSPGQGGYEQYF.

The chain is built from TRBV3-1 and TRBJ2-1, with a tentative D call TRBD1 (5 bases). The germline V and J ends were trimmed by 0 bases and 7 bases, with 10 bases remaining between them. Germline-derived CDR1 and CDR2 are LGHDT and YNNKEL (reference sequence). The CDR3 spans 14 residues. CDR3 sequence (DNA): TGTGCCAGCAGCCAAGATGCCAGGGAAAATGAGCAGTTCTTC. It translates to CASSQDARENEQFF.

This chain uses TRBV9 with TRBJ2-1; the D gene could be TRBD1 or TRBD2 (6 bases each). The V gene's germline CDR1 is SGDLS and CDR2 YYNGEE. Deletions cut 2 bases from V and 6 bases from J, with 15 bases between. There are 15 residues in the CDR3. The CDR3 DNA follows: TGTGCCAGCAGCGTGTCACGGGGGCCGGGCAATGAGCAGTTCTTC. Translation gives CASSVSRGPGNEQFF. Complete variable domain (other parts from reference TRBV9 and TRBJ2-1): DSGVTQTPKHLITATGQRVTLRCSPRSGDLSVYWYQQSLDQGLQFLIQYYNGEERAKGNILERFSAQQFPDLHSELNLSSLELGDSALYFCASSVSRGPGNEQFFGPGTRLTVL.

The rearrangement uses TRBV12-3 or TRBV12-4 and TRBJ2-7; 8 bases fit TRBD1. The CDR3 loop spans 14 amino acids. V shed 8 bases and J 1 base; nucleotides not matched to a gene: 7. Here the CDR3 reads CASCPTGGSYEQYF. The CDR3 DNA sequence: TGTGCCAGCTGCCCCACAGGGGGTTCCTACGAGCAGTACTTC.

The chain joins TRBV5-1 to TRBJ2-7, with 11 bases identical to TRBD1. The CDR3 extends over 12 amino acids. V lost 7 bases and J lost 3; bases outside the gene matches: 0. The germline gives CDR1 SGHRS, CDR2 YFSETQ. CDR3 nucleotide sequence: TGCGCCAGCGGGACAGGGGGCTACGAGCAGTACTTC. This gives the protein CASGTGGYEQYF.

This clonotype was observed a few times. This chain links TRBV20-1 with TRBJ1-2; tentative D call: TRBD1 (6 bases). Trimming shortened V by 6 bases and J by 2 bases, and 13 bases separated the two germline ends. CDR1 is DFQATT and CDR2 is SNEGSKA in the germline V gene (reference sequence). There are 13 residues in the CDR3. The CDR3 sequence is CSAVTGDNYGYTF. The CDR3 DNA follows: TGCAGTGCGGTGACAGGAGACAACTATGGCTACACCTTC.

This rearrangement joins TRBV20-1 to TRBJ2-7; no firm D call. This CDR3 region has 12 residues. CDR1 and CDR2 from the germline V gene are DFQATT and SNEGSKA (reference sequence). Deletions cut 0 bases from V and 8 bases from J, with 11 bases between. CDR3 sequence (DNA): TGCAGTGCTAGAGATGAAGGACGGCAGCAGTACTTC. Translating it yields CSARDEGRQQYF.

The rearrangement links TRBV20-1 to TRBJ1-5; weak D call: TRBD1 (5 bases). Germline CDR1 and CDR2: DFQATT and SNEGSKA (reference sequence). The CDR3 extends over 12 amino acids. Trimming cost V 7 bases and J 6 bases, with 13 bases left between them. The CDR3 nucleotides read TGCAGTGGTGGGGGGTTGGGTCAGCCCCAGCATTTT. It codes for CSGGGLGQPQHF.

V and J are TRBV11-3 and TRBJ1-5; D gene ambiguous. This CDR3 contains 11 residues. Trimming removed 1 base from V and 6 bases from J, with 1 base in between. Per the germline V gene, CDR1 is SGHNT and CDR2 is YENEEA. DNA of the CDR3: TGTGCCAGCAGCTTAGTTCAGCCCCAGCATTTT. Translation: CASSLVQPQHF.

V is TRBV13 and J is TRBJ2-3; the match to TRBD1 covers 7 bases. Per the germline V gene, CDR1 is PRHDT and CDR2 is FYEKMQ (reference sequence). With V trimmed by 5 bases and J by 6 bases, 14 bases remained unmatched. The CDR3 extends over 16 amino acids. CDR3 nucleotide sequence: TGTGCCAGCAGCCCTTATGGCATACAGGGGATGGATACGCAGTATTTT. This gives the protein CASSPYGIQGMDTQYF.

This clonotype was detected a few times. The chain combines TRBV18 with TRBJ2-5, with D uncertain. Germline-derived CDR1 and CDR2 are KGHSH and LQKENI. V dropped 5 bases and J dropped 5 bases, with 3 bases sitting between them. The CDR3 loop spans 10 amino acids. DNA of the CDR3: TGTGCCAGCTCAGCGGAGACCCAGTACTTC. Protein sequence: CASSAETQYF. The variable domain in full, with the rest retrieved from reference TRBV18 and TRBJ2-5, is NAGVMQNPRHLVRRRGQEARLRCSPMKGHSHVYWYRQLPEEGLKFMVYLQKENIIDESGMPKERFSAEFPKEGPSILRIQQVVRGDSAAYFCASSAETQYFGPGTRLLVL.

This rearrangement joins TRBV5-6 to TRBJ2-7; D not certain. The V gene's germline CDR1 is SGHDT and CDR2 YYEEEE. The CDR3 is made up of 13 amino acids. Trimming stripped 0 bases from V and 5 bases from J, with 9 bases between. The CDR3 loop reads CASSLDSSHEQYF. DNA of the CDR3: TGTGCCAGCAGCTTGGACAGTTCCCACGAGCAGTACTTC.

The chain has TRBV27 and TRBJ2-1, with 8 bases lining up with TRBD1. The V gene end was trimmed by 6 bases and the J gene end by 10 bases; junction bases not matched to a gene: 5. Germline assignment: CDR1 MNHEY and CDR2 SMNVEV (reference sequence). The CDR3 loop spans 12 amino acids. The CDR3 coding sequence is TGTGCCAGCAGGACAGGGGTTCGGGAGCAGTTCTTC. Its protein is CASRTGVREQFF.

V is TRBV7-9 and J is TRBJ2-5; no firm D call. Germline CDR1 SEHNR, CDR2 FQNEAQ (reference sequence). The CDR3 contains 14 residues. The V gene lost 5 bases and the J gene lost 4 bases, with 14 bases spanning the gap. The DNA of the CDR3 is TGTGCCAGCAGCCCCGCCTCAGTACCAGAGACCCAGTACTTC. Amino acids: CASSPASVPETQYF.

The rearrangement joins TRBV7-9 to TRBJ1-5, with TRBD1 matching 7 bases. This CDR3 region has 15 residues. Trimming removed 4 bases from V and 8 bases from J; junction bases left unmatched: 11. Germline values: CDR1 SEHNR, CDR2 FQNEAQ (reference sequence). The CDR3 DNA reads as TGTGCCAGCAGCTCCAGGACAGGCGGAGAGGAGCCCCAGCATTTT. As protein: CASSSRTGGEEPQHF.

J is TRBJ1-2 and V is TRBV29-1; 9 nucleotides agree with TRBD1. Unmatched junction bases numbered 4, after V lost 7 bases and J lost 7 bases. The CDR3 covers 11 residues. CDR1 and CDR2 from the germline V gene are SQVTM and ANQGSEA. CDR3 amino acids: CSASTGGGYTF. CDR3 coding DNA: TGCAGCGCCTCGACAGGGGGTGGCTACACCTTC.

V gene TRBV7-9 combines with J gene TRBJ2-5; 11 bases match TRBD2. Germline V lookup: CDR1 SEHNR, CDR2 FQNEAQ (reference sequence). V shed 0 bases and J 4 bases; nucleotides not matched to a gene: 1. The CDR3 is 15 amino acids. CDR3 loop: CASSLALAGGETQYF. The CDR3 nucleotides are TGTGCCAGCAGCTTAGCGCTAGCGGGAGGAGAGACCCAGTACTTC.

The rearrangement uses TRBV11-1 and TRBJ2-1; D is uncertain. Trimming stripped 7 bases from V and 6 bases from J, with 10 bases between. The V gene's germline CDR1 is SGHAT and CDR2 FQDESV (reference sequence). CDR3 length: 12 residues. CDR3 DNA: TGTGCCAGCACCCCCGCCACCAATGAGCAGTTCTTC. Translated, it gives CASTPATNEQFF.

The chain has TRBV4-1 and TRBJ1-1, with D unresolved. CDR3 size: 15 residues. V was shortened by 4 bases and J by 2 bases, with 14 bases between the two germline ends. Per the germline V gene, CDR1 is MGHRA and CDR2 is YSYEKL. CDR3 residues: CASSPGEGFNTEAFF. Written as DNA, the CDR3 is TGCGCCAGCAGCCCCGGTGAGGGTTTTAACACTGAAGCTTTCTTT.